This T cell receptor (beta chain) was profiled in a study of blood T cell repertoires in COVID-19. On the study more broadly: There were acute and convalescent COVID-19 samples, and they came from the United States, Italy and Spain.

This CDR3 contains 20 residues. Germline CDR1 and CDR2: LNHDA and SQIVND (reference sequence). V gave up 4 bases and J gave up 0 bases; unmatched junction bases: 15. The repertoire was sequenced with immunoSEQ multiplex PCR; TCRdb's copy has only in-frame clones and lacks some. Of around 180,000 clones detected, roughly 79% appear once; the ten largest clones hold around 10%. The specimen sequenced was peripheral blood. The clonotype comes from a woman of 80 years or more with COVID-19, enrolled during active disease. The V gene is TRBV19, the J gene TRBJ2-4; 10 bases line up with TRBD2. The CDR3 region is CASSRARTSGAKLAKNIQYF. The CDR3, as DNA: TGTGCCAGTAGTAGAGCACGAACTAGCGGGGCCAAACTAGCCAAAAACATTCAGTACTTC.